The subject of this entry is one T cell receptor beta chain. The CDR3 has 17 residues. From germline, CDR1 is MNHEY and CDR2 SMNVEV (reference sequence). Trimming took 5 bases from V and 2 from J; bases not matched to a gene: 11. TCRdb keeps only in-frame clones here, not all; method: immunoSEQ multiplex PCR. The repertoire holds about 82,000 clones, with around 96% as singletons. The entry originates in a study of technical replicates of blood from a few donors. Material for sequencing was T cells isolated from PBMCs. The clonotype comes from a human donor in good health. V and J are TRBV27 and TRBJ2-7, with 11 bases lining up with TRBD2. The CDR3 spells CASSADLLAGVTYEQYF. CDR3 nucleotides: TGTGCCAGCAGTGCGGACCTACTAGCGGGAGTGACCTACGAGCAGTACTTC.